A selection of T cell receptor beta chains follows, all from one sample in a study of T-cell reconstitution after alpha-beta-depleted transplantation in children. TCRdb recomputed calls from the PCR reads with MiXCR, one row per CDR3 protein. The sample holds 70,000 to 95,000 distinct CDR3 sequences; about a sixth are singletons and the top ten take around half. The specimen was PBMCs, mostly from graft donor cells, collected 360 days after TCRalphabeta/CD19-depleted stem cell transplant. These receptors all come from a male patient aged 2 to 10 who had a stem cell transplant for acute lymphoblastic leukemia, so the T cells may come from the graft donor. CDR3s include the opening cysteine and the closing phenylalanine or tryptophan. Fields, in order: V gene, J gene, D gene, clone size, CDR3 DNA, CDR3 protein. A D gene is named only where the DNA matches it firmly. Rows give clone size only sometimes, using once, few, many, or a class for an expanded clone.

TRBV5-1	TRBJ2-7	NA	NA	TGCGCCAGCAGCTTACGGGAGTACGAGCAGTACTTC	CASSLREYEQYF
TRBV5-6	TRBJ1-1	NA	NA	TGTGCCAGCAGCTGGGGGGTGAACACTGAAGCTTTCTTT	CASSWGVNTEAFF
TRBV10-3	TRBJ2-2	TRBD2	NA	TGTGCCATCAGTGAGTTAGCGGGAGCCCCGACCGGGGAGCTGTTTTTT	CAISELAGAPTGELFF
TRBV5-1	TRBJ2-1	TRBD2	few	TGCGCCAGCAGCCAAAGACTAGCGGGAGTATTTTACAATGAGCAGTTCTTC	CASSQRLAGVFYNEQFF
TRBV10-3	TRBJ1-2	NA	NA	TGTGCCATCAGTGAGTCTTCTATCCTACGGAACTATGGCTACACCTTC	CAISESSILRNYGYTF
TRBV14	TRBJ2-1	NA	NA	TGTGCCAGCAGCCAAGATACCCTCTCCTACAATGAGCAGTTCTTC	CASSQDTLSYNEQFF
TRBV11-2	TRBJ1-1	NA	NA	TGTGCCAGCAGCCCCCGGACGGGCCCGAACACTGAAGCTTTCTTT	CASSPRTGPNTEAFF
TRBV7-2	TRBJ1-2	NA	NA	TGTGCCAGCAGCTTACGGGCATTGGGGAACTATGGCTACACCTTC	CASSLRALGNYGYTF
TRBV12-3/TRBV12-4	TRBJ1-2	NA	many	TGTGCCAGCAGTCCCCTGGAGCGTGGGCATGGCTACACCTTC	CASSPLERGHGYTF
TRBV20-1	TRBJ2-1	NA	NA	TGCAGTGCTACCATGGGCCGGTGGGAGCAGTTCTTC	CSATMGRWEQFF
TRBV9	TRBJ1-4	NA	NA	TGTGCCAGCAGCGTAGAGGAGTTTTCGAGTAAACTGTTTTTT	CASSVEEFSSKLFF
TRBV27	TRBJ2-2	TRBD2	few	TGTGCCAGCAGTTTATATCTAGCGGGAGGTAGCGGGGAGCTGTTTTTT	CASSLYLAGGSGELFF
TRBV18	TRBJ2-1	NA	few	TGTGCCAGCTCACCACCAAAAGTCTACAATGAGCAGTTCTTC	CASSPPKVYNEQFF
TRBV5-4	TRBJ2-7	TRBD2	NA	TGTGCCAGCGGTAGAGGGACTAGCTCATTCTACGAGCAGTACTTC	CASGRGTSSFYEQYF
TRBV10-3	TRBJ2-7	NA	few	TGTGCCATCTGCAGGGAGTACTCCTACGAGCAGTACTTC	CAICREYSYEQYF
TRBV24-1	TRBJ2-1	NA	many	TGTGCCACCAGTGATTGGGTTAGCGTAGATGAGCAGTTCTTC	CATSDWVSVDEQFF
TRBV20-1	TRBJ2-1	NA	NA	TGCAGTGCCGAGACCCACAATGAGCAGTTCTTC	CSAETHNEQFF
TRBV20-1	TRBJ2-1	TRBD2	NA	TGCAGTAAGATTTTGAGGACTAGAGGCCATGAGCAGTTCTTC	CSKILRTRGHEQFF
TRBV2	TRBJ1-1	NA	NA	TGTGCCAGCAGTGAAGAACAGGGAAACACTGAAGCTTTCTTT	CASSEEQGNTEAFF
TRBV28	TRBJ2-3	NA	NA	TGTGCCAGCACCAACACCGCCAATTCAGCAGATACGCAGTATTTT	CASTNTANSADTQYF
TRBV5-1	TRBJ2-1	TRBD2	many	TGCGCCAGCAGCTTGGAGGGACTAGCGGGAGTTGATGAGCAGTTCTTC	CASSLEGLAGVDEQFF
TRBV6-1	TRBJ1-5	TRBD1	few	TGTGCCAGCATGTGGACAGGGACCATTCAGCCCCAGCATTTT	CASMWTGTIQPQHF
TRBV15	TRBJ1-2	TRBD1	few	TGTGCCACCAGCAGAGGCGGGACAGCGCAAGGCTACACCTTC	CATSRGGTAQGYTF
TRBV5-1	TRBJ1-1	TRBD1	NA	TGCGCCAGCAGCTTGCTACAGGGGGGGAACACTGAAGCTTTCTTT	CASSLLQGGNTEAFF
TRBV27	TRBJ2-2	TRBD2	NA	TGTGCCAGCAGTCCCCGGACTAGCGGGAGGCCGAACACCGGGGAGCTGTTTTTT	CASSPRTSGRPNTGELFF
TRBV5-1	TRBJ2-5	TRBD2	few	TGCGCCAGCAGCTTGAGGGACTACGGAGAGACCCAGTACTTC	CASSLRDYGETQYF
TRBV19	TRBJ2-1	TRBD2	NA	TGTGCCAGTAGCCCGGACAGGCAGACTAGCGGGAGGCATAGCTCCTACAATGAGCAGTTCTTC	CASSPDRQTSGRHSSYNEQFF
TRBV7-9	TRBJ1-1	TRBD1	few	TGTGCCAGCAGCTCCGAGACAGGGAGGGATGAAGCTTTCTTT	CASSSETGRDEAFF
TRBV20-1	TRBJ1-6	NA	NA	TGCAGTGCTAGACAGTTAGATAATTCACCCCTCCACTTT	CSARQLDNSPLHF
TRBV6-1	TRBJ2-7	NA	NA	TGTGCCAGCAGCCCGATATTTAGCTCCTACGAGCAGTACTTC	CASSPIFSSYEQYF
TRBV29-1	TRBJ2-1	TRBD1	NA	TGCAGCGTGGCGGGCAGGGGGTCCTACAATGAGCAGTTCTTC	CSVAGRGSYNEQFF
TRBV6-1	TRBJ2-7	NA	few	TGTGCCAGCAGACGTAGCGGCTACACCTACGAGCAGTACTTC	CASRRSGYTYEQYF
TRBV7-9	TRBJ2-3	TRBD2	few	TGTGCCAGCAGCCGGGGCCTAGCGGGACACACAGATACGCAGTATTTT	CASSRGLAGHTDTQYF
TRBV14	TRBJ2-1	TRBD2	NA	TGTGCCAGCAGCGAACTACTAGCGGGAAGGGGCAATGAGCAGTTCTTC	CASSELLAGRGNEQFF
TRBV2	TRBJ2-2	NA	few	TGTGCCAGCAGCATCCGTGCGGGCAAGAACACCGGGGAGCTGTTTTTT	CASSIRAGKNTGELFF
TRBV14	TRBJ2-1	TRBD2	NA	TGTGCCAGCAGCCAAGATCGACTAGCGGGAGTCTCCAATGAGCAGTTCTTC	CASSQDRLAGVSNEQFF
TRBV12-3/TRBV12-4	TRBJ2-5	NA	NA	TGTGCCAGCAGTTTCGGGCGTACTCAAAAGACCCAGTACTTC	CASSFGRTQKTQYF
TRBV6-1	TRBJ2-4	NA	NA	TGTGCCAGCAGTGAAGTAGGGACAAGACCGTTTCAGTACTTC	CASSEVGTRPFQYF
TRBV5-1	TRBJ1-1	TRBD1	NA	TGCGCCAGCTGCAGGGACGCGGGACAGGGGGCCACTGAAGCTTTCTTT	CASCRDAGQGATEAFF
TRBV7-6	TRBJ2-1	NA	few	TGTGCCAGCAGCTTAGTCATCGCAGGGAGCTCCTACAATGAGCAGTTCTTC	CASSLVIAGSSYNEQFF
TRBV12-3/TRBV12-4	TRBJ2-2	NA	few	TGTGCCAGCACTGCGGAGGGAGGGGAGCTGTTTTTT	CASTAEGGELFF
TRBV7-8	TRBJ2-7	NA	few	TGTGCCAGCAGCATCGGACAGGGAGGGCCTTACGAGCAGTACTTC	CASSIGQGGPYEQYF
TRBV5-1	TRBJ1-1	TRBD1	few	TGCGCCAGCAGCCCAGATACCGGGACAGGGAACACTGAAGCTTTCTTT	CASSPDTGTGNTEAFF
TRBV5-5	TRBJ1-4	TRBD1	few	TGTGCCAGCAGCCTTCGGACAGGCTCAACTAATGAAAAACTGTTTTTT	CASSLRTGSTNEKLFF
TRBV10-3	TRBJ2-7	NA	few	TGTGCCATCGGGGGACTGACAGGGACCTACGAGCAGTACTTC	CAIGGLTGTYEQYF
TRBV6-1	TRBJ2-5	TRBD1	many	TGTGCCAGCAGGGATTACCGGGACAGGGATGGAGAGACCCAGTACTTC	CASRDYRDRDGETQYF